This TCR beta chain was identified in a study of T cell responses to AZD1222 COVID-19 vaccine. Study-wide results and caveats: Donors were mostly white British, more females; clonal diversity possibly underestimated. When two AZD1222 doses had been given, Spike-specific TCR breadth and depth rose.

This clone has a single count. The antigen is undetermined. The assay was immunoSEQ multiplex PCR, and TCRdb's table has in-frame clones only and misses some. The sample holds roughly 87,000 clones, 89% seen once. Trimming shortened V by 3 bases and J by 5 bases, and 14 bases separated the two germline ends. Germline V gene lookup returns CDR1 MNHEY and CDR2 SMNVEV (reference sequence). The CDR3 spans 15 residues. This chain links TRBV27 with TRBJ2-1; D is ambiguous. This receptor was identified in an adult who received the AZD1222 COVID-19 vaccine. The sequencing here drew on peripheral blood, taken 28 days after the second AZD1222 dose. Here the CDR3 DNA reads TGTGCCAGCAGTTTTACTTCCGGAACCCACAATGAGCAGTTCTTC. It codes for CASSFTSGTHNEQFF.